A single T cell receptor (beta chain) is shown here with its context. The time point here: newly diagnosed GD, antithyroid drugs for less than 3 months. Construction of the TCR library relied on RNA isolated from PBMCs. With iRepertoire HTBI primers and Arm-PCR of CDR3 regions, TCR beta libraries were built. TCRdb independently ran MiXCR on the multiplex PCR reads; one entry per CDR3 protein. The data contain hundreds of thousands of distinct CDR3 sequences, over 15% of them singletons. The V and J ends lost 3 bases and 1 base, in that order; junction bases with no gene match: 5. The germline CDR1 and CDR2 sequences are MNHNS and SASEGT. The CDR3 extends over 16 amino acids. This entry comes from a study of regulatory T cells in long-lasting Graves disease. The same sample was also studied in work on T cells in Graves' hyperthyroidism and ophthalmopathy. In that study: The TCR CDR3 first-round RT-PCR relied on the HTBI primer set.

This specimen was peripheral blood mononuclear cells (PBMCs), taken at new diagnosis, from a patient treated with antithyroid drugs. The clonotype was recovered from a middle-aged man with Graves disease. The J gene is TRBJ2-5, the V gene TRBV6-1; 10 bases line up with TRBD2. The CDR3 is CASSDIAGGLQETQYF. The CDR3 DNA sequence: TGTGCCAGCAGTGATATAGCGGGAGGACTCCAAGAGACCCAGTACTTC.